What follows is one T cell receptor (beta chain) and its context. Its antigen is not identified. This specimen comes from a study of cytomegalovirus exposure and HLA in healthy donors. Study-wide results and limits: Cytomegalovirus status was reportedly diagnosed by the classifier with high sensitivity and specificity. The tendency of first-cohort TCR clusters to co-occur in the roughly 120 validation repertoires was identified by a subsequent analysis.

The repertoire was sequenced with immunoSEQ multiplex PCR; TCRdb's copy has only in-frame clones and lacks some. Of 150,000 to 200,000 clones in the sample, around nine tenths are singletons; the top ten hold less than 9.5%. The donors were members of the validation cohort, which comprised 120 subjects and was separate from the first cohort of roughly 700 subjects. Sequencing was performed on PBMCs. This receptor was obtained from a man aged 30-40 years in good health and CMV-seropositive.

The CDR3 protein is CASSAPPGLGNEQFF. The CDR3 nucleotides read TGTGCCAGCAGCGCCCCCCCGGGGTTGGGCAATGAGCAGTTCTTC. This chain connects TRBV9 to TRBJ2-1; perhaps TRBD2 as D (5 bases). Germline CDR1 is SGDLS and CDR2 is YYNGEE. The CDR3 covers 15 residues. Trimming pared 3 bases from V and 6 bases from J, leaving 16 bases between.